This is a list of T cell receptor beta chains from one sample in a study of T cell responses to AZD1222 COVID-19 vaccine. Measured with immunoSEQ multiplex PCR; TCRdb has only the in-frame clones, and not every one. The sample lists 65,000 to 85,000 clones; approximately 85% were seen once. The specimen was peripheral blood, collected 28 days after the second AZD1222 dose. The origin of the receptors is an adult who received the AZD1222 COVID-19 vaccine. The CDR3 runs from the conserved cysteine through the conserved F or W. D genes are given only for firm matches. Some rows mark clone size as missing; the rest say once, few, many or name a class of expanded clone.

v_call	d_call	j_call	clone_size	cdr3_aa	cdr3_nt
TRBV4-1	TRBD2	TRBJ2-7	once	CASSQAGLAYEQYF	TGCGCCAGCAGCCAAGCAGGACTAGCCTACGAGCAGTACTTC
TRBV7-9	TRBD1	TRBJ2-2	-	CASSLTEYRDRGVTGELFF	TGTGCCAGCAGCCTCACAGAATACCGGGACAGGGGAGTCACCGGGGAGCTGTTTTTT
TRBV5-1	TRBD1	TRBJ2-1	-	CASSLKSGVGTGWNEQFF	TGCGCCAGCAGCTTGAAGTCGGGGGTGGGGACAGGATGGAATGAGCAGTTCTTC
TRBV5-1	TRBD1	TRBJ1-3	once	CASSIGTASGNTIYF	TGCGCCAGCAGCATCGGGACAGCCAGTGGAAACACCATATATTTT
TRBV6-5	TRBD1	TRBJ1-3	-	CASRGQGASGNTIYF	TGTGCCAGCAGGGGACAGGGGGCATCTGGAAACACCATATATTTT
TRBV4-1	TRBD1	TRBJ2-1	-	CASSQPGQGNEQFF	TGCGCCAGCAGCCAACCGGGACAGGGGAATGAGCAGTTCTTC
TRBV3-1/TRBV3-2	-	TRBJ2-7	-	CASSQARGHTYEQYF	TGTGCCAGCAGCCAAGCCCGGGGGCACACCTACGAGCAGTACTTC
TRBV3-1/TRBV3-2	-	TRBJ2-3	few	CASSQDPELRTDTQYF	TGTGCCAGCAGCCAAGATCCGGAGTTGAGAACAGATACGCAGTATTTT
TRBV11-2	TRBD2	TRBJ2-5	-	CASSRTPGLQETQYF	TGTGCCAGCAGCCGGACTCCGGGACTACAAGAGACCCAGTACTTC
TRBV5-4	-	TRBJ1-1	-	CASSLGRQSGTAEAFF	TGTGCCAGCAGCTTGGGTCGACAGTCCGGGACGGCTGAAGCTTTCTTT
TRBV19	-	TRBJ2-3	-	CASSISRRSTDTQYF	TGTGCCAGTAGTATAAGCAGGCGGAGCACAGATACGCAGTATTTT
TRBV3-1/TRBV3-2	TRBD2	TRBJ2-3	once	CASSDGGASVTDTQYF	TGTGCCAGCAGCGACGGGGGGGCCAGTGTAACAGATACGCAGTATTTT